This TCR beta chain was sequenced during a study of identical twins. Overall study results and limits: Cord blood beta clonotypes present at high abundance carried fewer insertions; no such pattern appeared in memory repertoires.

The CDR3 has 14 amino acids. CDR1 and CDR2 (germline): ENHRY, SYGVKD. Trimming pared 2 bases from V and 1 base from J, leaving 8 bases between. Remarks on this clonotype: The target antigen is unknown.

TCRdb re-analysed the 5' RACE reads in MiXCR, keeping a single row per CDR3 protein. The sample records about 190,000 distinct CDR3 sequences, 15% to 20% being singletons. This same sample was also part of a study on T cells expressing NK-cell markers. That source adds: Sorted CD3+CD56+NKG2C+, CD3+CD56+NKG2C- and CD3+CD56-NKG2C+ T cells provided the TCR beta repertoires.

The genes are TRBV10-3 and TRBJ2-5; D possibly corresponds to TRBD1 (6 bases). The clonotype was recovered from a woman between 18 and 29 years old in good health. The sequenced sample consisted of CD8+ T cells sorted from blood. CDR3 in amino acids: CAISEPDSQETQYF. CDR3 DNA sequence: TGTGCCATCAGTGAGCCGGACAGCCAAGAGACCCAGTACTTC.